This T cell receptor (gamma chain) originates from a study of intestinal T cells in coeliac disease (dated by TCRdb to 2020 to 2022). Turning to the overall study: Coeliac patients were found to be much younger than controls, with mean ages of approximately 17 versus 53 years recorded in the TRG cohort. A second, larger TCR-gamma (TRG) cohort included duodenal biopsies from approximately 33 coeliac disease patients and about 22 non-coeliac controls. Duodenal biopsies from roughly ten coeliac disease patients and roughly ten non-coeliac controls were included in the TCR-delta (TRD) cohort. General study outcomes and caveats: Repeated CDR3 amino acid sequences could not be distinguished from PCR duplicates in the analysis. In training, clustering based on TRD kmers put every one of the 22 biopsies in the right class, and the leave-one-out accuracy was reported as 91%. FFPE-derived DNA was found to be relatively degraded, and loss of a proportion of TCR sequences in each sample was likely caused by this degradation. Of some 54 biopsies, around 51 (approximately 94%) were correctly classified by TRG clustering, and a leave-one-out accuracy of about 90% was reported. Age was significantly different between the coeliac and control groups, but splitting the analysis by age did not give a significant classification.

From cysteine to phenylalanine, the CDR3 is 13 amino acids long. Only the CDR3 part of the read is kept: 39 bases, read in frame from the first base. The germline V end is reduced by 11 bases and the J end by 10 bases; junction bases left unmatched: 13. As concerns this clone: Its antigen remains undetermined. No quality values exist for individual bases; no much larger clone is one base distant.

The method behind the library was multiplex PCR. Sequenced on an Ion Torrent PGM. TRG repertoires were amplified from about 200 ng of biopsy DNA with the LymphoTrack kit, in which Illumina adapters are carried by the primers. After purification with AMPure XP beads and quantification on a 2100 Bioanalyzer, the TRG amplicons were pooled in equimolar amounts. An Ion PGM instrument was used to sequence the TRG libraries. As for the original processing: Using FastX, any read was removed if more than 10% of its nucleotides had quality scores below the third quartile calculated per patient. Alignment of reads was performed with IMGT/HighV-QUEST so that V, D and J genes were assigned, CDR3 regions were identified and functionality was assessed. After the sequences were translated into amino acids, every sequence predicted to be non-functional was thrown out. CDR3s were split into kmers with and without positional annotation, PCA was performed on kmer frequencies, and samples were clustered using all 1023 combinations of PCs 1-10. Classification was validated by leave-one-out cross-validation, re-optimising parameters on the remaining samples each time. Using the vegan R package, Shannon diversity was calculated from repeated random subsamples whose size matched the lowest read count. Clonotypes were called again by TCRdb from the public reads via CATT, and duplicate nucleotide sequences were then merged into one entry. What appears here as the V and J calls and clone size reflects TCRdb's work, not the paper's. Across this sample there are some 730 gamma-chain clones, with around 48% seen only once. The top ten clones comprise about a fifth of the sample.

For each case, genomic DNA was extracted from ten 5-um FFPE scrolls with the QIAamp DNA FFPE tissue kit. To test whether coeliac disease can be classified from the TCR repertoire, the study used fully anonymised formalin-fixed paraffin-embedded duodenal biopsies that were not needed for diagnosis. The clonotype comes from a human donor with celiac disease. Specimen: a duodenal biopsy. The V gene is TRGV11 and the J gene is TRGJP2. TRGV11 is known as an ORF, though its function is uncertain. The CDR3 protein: CACFRGEGWIKTF. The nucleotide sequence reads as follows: TGTGCCTGCTTTCGGGGGGAGGGTTGGATCAAGACGTTT.